Listed below are T cell receptor beta chains from one sample, sequenced in a study of cytomegalovirus exposure and HLA in healthy donors. Assay used: immunoSEQ multiplex PCR; TCRdb lists only in-frame clones, some missing. The sample contains roughly 150,000 clones, 73% of which appear only once. Sequenced: PBMCs. Receptors originate from a woman aged 18-30 years in good health and CMV-seropositive. Each CDR3 is given with its conserved first and last residue. D genes are given only for firm matches. Expanded clones get a size class; other rows say once, few or many, or leave the size out.

>TRBV7-8|-|-|TRBJ1-1
CASRSNREWDTEAFF
TGTGCCAGCAGATCCAACAGGGAGTGGGACACTGAAGCTTTCTTT
>TRBV27|few|TRBD2|TRBJ2-7
CASTLSGGPSYEQYF
TGTGCCAGCACCCTGAGCGGGGGGCCGTCCTACGAGCAGTACTTC
>TRBV4-1|-|-|TRBJ2-5
CASSQVGSYGKETQYF
TGCGCCAGCAGCCAAGTAGGGAGCTATGGGAAAGAGACCCAGTACTTC
>TRBV6-1|once|-|TRBJ2-3
CASRAGDTQYF
TGTGCCAGCAGGGCGGGAGATACGCAGTATTTT
>TRBV7-3|-|TRBD1|TRBJ1-1
CASSLDRATGAFF
TGTGCCAGCAGCTTAGACAGGGCTACCGGCGCTTTCTTT
>TRBV15|few|TRBD1|TRBJ1-1
CATSRDQGGNTEAFF
TGTGCCACCAGCAGAGATCAGGGGGGGAACACTGAAGCTTTCTTT
>TRBV7-8|-|TRBD2|TRBJ2-1
CASSPRTSGNEQFF
TGTGCCAGCAGCCCACGGACTAGCGGCAATGAGCAGTTCTTC
>TRBV28|-|-|TRBJ1-1
CASTKPGTGEAFF
TGTGCCAGCACCAAACCGGGTACGGGTGAAGCTTTCTTT
>TRBV30|-|TRBD1|TRBJ2-5
CAWSGQGPQETQYF
TGTGCCTGGAGTGGACAGGGGCCGCAAGAGACCCAGTACTTC
>TRBV30|-|TRBD1|TRBJ2-7
CACDRGSNLGEQYF
TGTGCCTGCGACAGGGGATCGAATTTGGGCGAGCAGTACTTC
>TRBV10-3|-|-|TRBJ2-7
CAISPGHTYEQYF
TGTGCCATCAGTCCGGGACACACCTACGAGCAGTACTTC
>TRBV5-6|few|-|TRBJ1-2
CASSPGQTYGYTF
TGTGCCAGCAGCCCCGGACAGACCTATGGCTACACCTTC
>TRBV5-6|few|-|TRBJ1-1
CASSLVRAMNTEAFF
TGTGCCAGCAGCTTGGTCAGGGCAATGAACACTGAAGCTTTCTTT
>TRBV7-2|few|TRBD2|TRBJ2-1
CASSFRLAGHNEQFF
TGTGCCAGCAGCTTCCGACTAGCGGGGCACAATGAGCAGTTCTTC
>TRBV6-5|-|-|TRBJ2-1
CASSPQTSGNEQFF
TGTGCCAGCAGTCCCCAGACCTCGGGGAATGAGCAGTTCTTC
>TRBV27|few|-|TRBJ2-7
CASSFREEQYF
TGTGCCAGCAGTTTTCGGGAGGAGCAGTACTTC
>TRBV6-5|-|TRBD1|TRBJ1-4
CASSFSQGWFF
TGTGCCAGCAGTTTCTCACAGGGGTGGTTTTTT
>TRBV10-3|few|-|TRBJ1-1
CAISEGNRANTEAFF
TGTGCCATCAGTGAGGGGAACAGGGCGAACACTGAAGCTTTCTTT
>TRBV28|-|-|TRBJ1-3
CASSIAGNTIYF
TGTGCCAGCAGTATAGCTGGAAACACCATATATTTT
>TRBV4-1|-|-|TRBJ2-5
CASSQALAGSETQYF
TGCGCCAGCAGCCAAGCTCTGGCAGGGTCGGAGACCCAGTACTTC
>TRBV5-1|-|-|TRBJ2-3
CASSLSDTQYF
TGCGCCAGCAGCTTGTCGGATACGCAGTATTTT
>TRBV6-5|-|TRBD2|TRBJ2-7
CASSYSSSGGNYEQYF
TGTGCCAGCAGTTACTCTTCGAGCGGGGGAAACTACGAGCAGTACTTC
>TRBV7-9|-|TRBD1|TRBJ1-4
CSSSPPGGNEKLFF
TGTTCCAGCAGCCCACCAGGGGGGAATGAAAAACTGTTTTTT
>TRBV7-2|-|TRBD1|TRBJ2-5
CASRTGQPFQETQYF
TGTGCCAGCAGAACGGGACAGCCCTTCCAAGAGACCCAGTACTTC
>TRBV4-2|-|-|TRBJ1-4
CAPSREKLFF
TGTGCCCCTTCGCGGGAAAAACTGTTTTTT
>TRBV27|-|-|TRBJ2-7
CASSSGGSSYEQYF
TGTGCCAGCAGTTCCGGAGGAAGCTCCTACGAGCAGTACTTC
>TRBV2|-|TRBD1|TRBJ1-1
CASRDSTGLNTEAFF
TGTGCCAGCAGGGATTCGACAGGGTTGAACACTGAAGCTTTCTTT
>TRBV4-1|-|-|TRBJ2-7
CASSQEQGSGYEQYF
TGCGCCAGCAGCCAAGAGCAGGGTTCGGGCTACGAGCAGTACTTC
>TRBV5-1|once|-|TRBJ1-6
CASSLGELDNSPLHF
TGCGCCAGCAGCTTGGGGGAGCTGGATAATTCACCCCTCCACTTT
>TRBV25-1|-|-|TRBJ2-7
CASSDQYEQYF
TGTGCCAGCAGTGATCAGTACGAGCAGTACTTC
>TRBV28|-|-|TRBJ1-1
CASSLWGRGIGTEAFF
TGTGCCAGCAGTTTATGGGGCAGGGGAATCGGGACTGAAGCTTTCTTT
>TRBV5-1|-|TRBD1|TRBJ1-3
CASSGQENSGNTIYF
TGCGCCAGCAGCGGACAGGAGAACTCTGGAAACACCATATATTTT
>TRBV7-2|-|-|TRBJ2-5
CASSLALAVETQYF
TGTGCCAGCAGCTTAGCCCTAGCAGTTGAGACCCAGTACTTC
>TRBV5-5|-|TRBD2|TRBJ2-1
CASSLGPYSGGANEQFF
TGTGCCAGCAGCTTGGGCCCTTATAGCGGGGGGGCCAATGAGCAGTTCTTC
>TRBV7-9|-|TRBD2|TRBJ2-7
CASSLAKAGASREQYF
TGTGCCAGCAGCTTAGCGAAAGCGGGGGCATCGAGAGAGCAGTACTTC
>TRBV30|-|-|TRBJ2-3
CAWSVGSGSTDTQYF
TGTGCCTGGAGTGTAGGTAGCGGAAGCACAGATACGCAGTATTTT
>TRBV7-8|-|-|TRBJ2-7
CASSLSQSYEQYF
TGTGCCAGCAGCTTATCTCAGTCCTACGAGCAGTACTTC
>TRBV15|-|-|TRBJ2-7
CATSREGGAPYEQYF
TGTGCCACCAGCAGAGAAGGGGGGGCCCCCTACGAGCAGTACTTC
>TRBV19|-|-|TRBJ1-1
CASSITGGAGTEAFF
TGTGCCAGTAGTATTACTGGGGGGGCCGGCACTGAAGCTTTCTTT
>TRBV9|-|-|TRBJ2-3
CASSVGTPGTDTQYF
TGTGCCAGCAGCGTAGGAACCCCAGGGACAGATACGCAGTATTTT
>TRBV11-3|-|-|TRBJ1-1
CASSLTGSEAFF
TGTGCCAGCAGCCTCACAGGGTCTGAAGCTTTCTTT
>TRBV4-3|few|-|TRBJ1-2
CASSQEVGGASSNYGYTF
TGCGCCAGCAGCCAAGAGGTTGGCGGCGCTAGTTCTAACTATGGCTACACCTTC
>TRBV6-1|-|-|TRBJ1-1
CASSAGENTEAFF
TGTGCCAGCAGTGCCGGGGAGAACACTGAAGCTTTCTTT
>TRBV30|-|-|TRBJ1-1
CAWISGPNTEAFF
TGTGCCTGGATATCAGGGCCGAACACTGAAGCTTTCTTT
>TRBV28|-|TRBD1|TRBJ1-2
CASSNDRGLNGYTF
TGTGCCAGCAGTAATGACAGGGGGCTTAATGGCTACACCTTC
>TRBV5-1|once|-|TRBJ2-7
CASSLVQGNYEQYF
TGCGCCAGCAGCTTGGTGCAGGGGAACTACGAGCAGTACTTC
>TRBV7-9|-|TRBD1|TRBJ1-4
CASSSGDRGHGKLFF
TGTGCCAGCAGCTCTGGGGACAGGGGGCACGGAAAACTGTTTTTT
>TRBV28|-|-|TRBJ1-1
CASSLPQGSDFEAFF
TGTGCCAGCAGCTTACCCCAAGGGTCGGACTTTGAAGCTTTCTTT